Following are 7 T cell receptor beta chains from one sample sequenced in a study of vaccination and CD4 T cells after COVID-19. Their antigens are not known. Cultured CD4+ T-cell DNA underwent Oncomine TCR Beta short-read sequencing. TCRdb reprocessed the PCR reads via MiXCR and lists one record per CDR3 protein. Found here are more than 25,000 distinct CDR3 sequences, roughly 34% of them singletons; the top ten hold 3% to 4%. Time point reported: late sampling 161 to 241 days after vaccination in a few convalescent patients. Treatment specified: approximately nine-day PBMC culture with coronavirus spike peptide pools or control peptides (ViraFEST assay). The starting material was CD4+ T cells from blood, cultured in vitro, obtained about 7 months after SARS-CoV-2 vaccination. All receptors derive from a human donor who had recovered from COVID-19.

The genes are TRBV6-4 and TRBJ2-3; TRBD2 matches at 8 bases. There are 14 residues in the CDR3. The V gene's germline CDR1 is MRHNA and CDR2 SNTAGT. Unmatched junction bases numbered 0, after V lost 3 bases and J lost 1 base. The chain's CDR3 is CASSEAGGTDTQYF. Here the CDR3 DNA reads TGTGCCAGCAGTGAAGCGGGAGGCACAGATACGCAGTATTTT.

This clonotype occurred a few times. The CDR3 nucleotides read TGTGCCAGCAGCATCACTAGCGGGAGGGGAGAGACCCAGTACTTC. This gives the protein CASSITSGRGETQYF. The chain couples TRBV6-1 to TRBJ2-5; 13 nucleotides line up with TRBD2. The ends lost 6 bases at V and 4 bases at J; junction bases unmatched: 5. CDR1 and CDR2 from the germline V gene are MNHNS and SASEGT. The CDR3 has 15 amino acids.

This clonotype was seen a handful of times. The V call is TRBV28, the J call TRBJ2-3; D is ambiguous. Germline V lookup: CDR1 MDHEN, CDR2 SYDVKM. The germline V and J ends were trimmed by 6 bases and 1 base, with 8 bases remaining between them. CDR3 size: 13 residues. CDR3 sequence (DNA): TGTGCCAGCAGGAGGAAGGGCACAGATACGCAGTATTTT. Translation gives CASRRKGTDTQYF.

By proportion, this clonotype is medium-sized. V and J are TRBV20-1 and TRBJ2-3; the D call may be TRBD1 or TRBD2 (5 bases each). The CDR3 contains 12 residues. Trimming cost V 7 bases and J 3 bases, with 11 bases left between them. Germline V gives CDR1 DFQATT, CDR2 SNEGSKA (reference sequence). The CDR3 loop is CSGDVSTDTQYF. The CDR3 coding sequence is TGCAGTGGGGACGTTTCAACAGATACGCAGTATTTT.

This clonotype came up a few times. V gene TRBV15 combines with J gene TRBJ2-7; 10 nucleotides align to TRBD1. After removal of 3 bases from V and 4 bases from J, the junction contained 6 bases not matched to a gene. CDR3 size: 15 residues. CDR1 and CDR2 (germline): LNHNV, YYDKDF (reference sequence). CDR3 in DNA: TGTGCCACCAGCAGCGCCGGGACAGGGGAGTACGAGCAGTACTTC. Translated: CATSSAGTGEYEQYF.

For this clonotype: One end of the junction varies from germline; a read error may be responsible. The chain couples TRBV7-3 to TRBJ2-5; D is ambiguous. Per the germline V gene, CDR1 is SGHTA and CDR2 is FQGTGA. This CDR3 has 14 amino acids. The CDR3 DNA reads TGTGCCAGCAGCTTATCGGCAGCCCAAGAGACCCAGTGCTTC. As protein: CASSLSAAQETQCF.

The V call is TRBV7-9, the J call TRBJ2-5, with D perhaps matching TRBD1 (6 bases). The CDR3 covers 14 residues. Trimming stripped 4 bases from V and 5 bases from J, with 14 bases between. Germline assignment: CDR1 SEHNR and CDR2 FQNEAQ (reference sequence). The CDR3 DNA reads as TGTGCCAGCAGCTCATCACCAGGGGAGGAGACCCAGTACTTC. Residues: CASSSSPGEETQYF.